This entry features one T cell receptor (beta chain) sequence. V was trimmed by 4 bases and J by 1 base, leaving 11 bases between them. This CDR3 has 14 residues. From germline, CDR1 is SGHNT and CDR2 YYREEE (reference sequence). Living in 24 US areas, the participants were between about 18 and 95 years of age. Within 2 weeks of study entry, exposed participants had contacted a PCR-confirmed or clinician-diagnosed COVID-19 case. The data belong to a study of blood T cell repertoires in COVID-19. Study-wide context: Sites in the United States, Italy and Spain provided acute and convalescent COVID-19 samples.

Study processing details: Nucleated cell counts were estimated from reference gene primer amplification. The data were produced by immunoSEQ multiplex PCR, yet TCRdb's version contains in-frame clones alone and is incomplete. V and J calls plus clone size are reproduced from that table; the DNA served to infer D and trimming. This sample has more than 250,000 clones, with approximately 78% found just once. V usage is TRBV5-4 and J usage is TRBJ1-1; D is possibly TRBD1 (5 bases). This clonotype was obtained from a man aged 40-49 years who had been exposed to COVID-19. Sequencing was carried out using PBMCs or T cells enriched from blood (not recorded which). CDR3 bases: TGTGCCAGCAGCCAGGCAGACAGGAACACTGAAGCTTTCTTT. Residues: CASSQADRNTEAFF. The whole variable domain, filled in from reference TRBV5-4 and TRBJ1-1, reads ETGVTQSPTHLIKTRGQQVTLRCSSQSGHNTVSWYQQALGQGPQFIFQYYREEENGRGNFPPRFSGLQFPNYSSELNVNALELDDSALYLCASSQADRNTEAFFGQGTRLTVV.